Included here is one TCR beta chain sequence, with context. Antigen: not known. This CDR3 region has 15 residues. Germline values: CDR1 SGHNT, CDR2 YYREEE (reference sequence). The V gene lost 0 bases and the J gene lost 3 bases, with 9 bases spanning the gap. Profiling relied on immunoSEQ multiplex PCR, and the TCRdb table lists in-frame clones only, not all of them. The profile covers tens of thousands of clones, with 70% to 90% appearing a single time and approximately 1.5% taken by the ten largest. The time point was: week 5, during vaccination. Mutant IDH1 20-mer peptide, at 300 ug, made up each vaccine dose, with topical imiquimod. Tumors from donors were new WHO grade 3 or 4 IDH1-mutant astrocytomas with ATRX loss. This sample stems from a study of a mutant IDH1 vaccine in newly diagnosed glioma. Study in general: Administration of eight vaccinations to patients took place in weeks 1, 3, 5, 7, 11, 15, 19, 23. Investigators started vaccination 4-6 weeks after radiotherapy alone, or with temozolomide cycles.

This clonotype was obtained from a middle-aged man with glioma. The chain carries TRBV5-4 and TRBJ1-4; tentatively, D is TRBD1 (5 bases). The sequenced sample was PBMCs, obtained from a glioma patient whose treatment included an IDH1 peptide vaccine. DNA of the CDR3: TGTGCCAGCAGCTTGGGCGGGACGGCTAATGAAAAACTGTTTTTT. As protein: CASSLGGTANEKLFF.